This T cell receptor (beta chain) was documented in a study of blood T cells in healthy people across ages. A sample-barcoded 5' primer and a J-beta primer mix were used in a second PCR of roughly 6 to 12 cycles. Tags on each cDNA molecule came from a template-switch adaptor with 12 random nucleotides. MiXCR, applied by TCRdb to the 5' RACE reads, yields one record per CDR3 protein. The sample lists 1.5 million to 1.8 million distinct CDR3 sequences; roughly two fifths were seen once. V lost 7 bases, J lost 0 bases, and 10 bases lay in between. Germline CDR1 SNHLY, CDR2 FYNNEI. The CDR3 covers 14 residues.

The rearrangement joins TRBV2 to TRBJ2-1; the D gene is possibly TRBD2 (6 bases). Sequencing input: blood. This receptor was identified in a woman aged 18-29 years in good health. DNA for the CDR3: TGTGCCAGCATCGGGACTCACTCCTACAATGAGCAGTTCTTC. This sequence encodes CASIGTHSYNEQFF.